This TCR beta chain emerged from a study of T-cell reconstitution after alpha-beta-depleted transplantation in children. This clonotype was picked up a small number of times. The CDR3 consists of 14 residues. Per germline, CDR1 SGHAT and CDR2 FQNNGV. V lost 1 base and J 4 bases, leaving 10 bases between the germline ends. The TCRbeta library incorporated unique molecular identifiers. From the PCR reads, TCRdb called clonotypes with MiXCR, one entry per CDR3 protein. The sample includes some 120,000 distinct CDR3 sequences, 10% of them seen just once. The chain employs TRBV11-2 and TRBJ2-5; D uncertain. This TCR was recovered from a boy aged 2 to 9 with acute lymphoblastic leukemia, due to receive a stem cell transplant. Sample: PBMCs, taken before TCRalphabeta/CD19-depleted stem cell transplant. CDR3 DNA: TGTGCCAGCAGCTTAGCTAGTTCTTTAGAGACCCAGTACTTC. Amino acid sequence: CASSLASSLETQYF.